The clone carrying this T cell receptor beta chain showed up just a few times. Antigen specificity is unknown. This specimen belongs to a study of response to subunit inactivated influenza vaccine. TCRdb analysed the RT-PCR reads with MiXCR anew, one entry per CDR3 protein. The table lists hundreds of thousands of distinct CDR3 sequences, around 13% of them singletons, with 5.5% to 7% in the top ten. Study outcomes and limitations: The authors suggested that few new T cells are recruited per seasonal influenza vaccination.

Germline loops: CDR1 LNHDA, CDR2 SQIVND (reference sequence). The CDR3 has 15 amino acids. The germline V and J ends were trimmed by 5 bases and 4 bases, with 17 bases remaining between them. The source of this sequence is a man over 45 who received an inactivated influenza vaccine. The J gene is TRBJ1-1, the V gene TRBV19; D gene ambiguous. The sample consisted of PBMCs from blood, taken around two weeks before vaccination. CDR3 nucleotide sequence: TGTGCCAGTAGTCTCAGAGGACGTGCGGGCACTGAAGCTTTCTTT. Translated, it gives CASSLRGRAGTEAFF. Variable domain in full (rest from reference TRBV19 and TRBJ1-1): DGGITQSPKYLFRKEGQNVTLSCEQNLNHDAMYWYRQDPGQGLRLIYYSQIVNDFQKGDIAEGYSVSREKKESFPLTVTSAQKNPTAFYLCASSLRGRAGTEAFFGQGTRLTVV.